This T cell receptor beta chain was captured by sequencing in a study of a mutant IDH1 vaccine in newly diagnosed glioma (TCRdb year 2021). General notes on the study: Vaccination was initiated 4-6 weeks after radiotherapy alone, or concurrently with temozolomide cycles in the chemotherapy-containing groups. Of the roughly 33 treated patients, roughly 62% were male and approximately 38% were female, and the mean age was approximately 41 years. Visit V12 was the week-35 safety follow-up and visit V13 was the week-47 end of study. Before enrollment, patients had received standard therapy of radiotherapy alone, temozolomide alone, or radiochemotherapy with temozolomide; most received the combination. Peripheral blood was drawn at six visits: V03 (baseline), V05, V07, V10, V12 and V13. For exploratory analyses, longitudinal TCRB deep sequencing was carried out in 25 treated patients wherever samples were available.

The sample's time point label, decoded: week 35, safety follow-up. Each vaccine dose was 300 ug of a 20-mer mutant IDH1 peptide in Montanide, given subcutaneously with topical imiquimod. Patients received eight vaccinations in weeks 1, 3, 5, 7, 11, 15, 19 and 23, corresponding to visits V03 through V10. Donors had newly diagnosed WHO grade 3 or 4 IDH1-mutant astrocytomas with loss of nuclear ATRX. The samples were drawn from NOA16, a multicentre, single-arm, open-label phase I trial in Germany that tested a mutant IDH1 peptide vaccine in humans for the first time. Genomic DNA for TCRB sequencing was extracted from EDTA blood using the DNeasy Blood and Tissue Kit. General findings and caveats noted by the study authors: Vaccine-induced immune responses across multiple MHC alleles were detected in over 80% of patients. Selection of PBMC samples for TCRB deep sequencing was based on availability. Pseudoprogression seemed to be unrelated to changes in the top peripheral T cell clonotypes found by TCRB sequencing. It was noted by the authors that analyses of patient blood samples could not be reproduced owing to sample limitations.

Notes on this clone: The antigen it binds to is not known. Base qualities were left out, and no much larger clone turns up one base away.

From a lookup of the germline V gene, CDR1 and CDR2 are SQVTM and ANQGSEA. From its cysteine to its phenylalanine, the CDR3 spans 13 amino acids. Only the CDR3 region is kept as DNA, spanning 39 bases read in frame from base 1. V and J lose 6 bases and 7 bases, and a span of 16 bases separates them. The library was produced with the immunoSEQ multiplex PCR assay. Following the manufacturer's protocol, the hsTCRB Kit was used to amplify rearranged TCR beta chain sequences. An Illumina MiSeq was used to sequence the TCRB libraries. In the original analysis: The proprietary platform of the kit vendor was used for demultiplexing, trimming and gene mapping. TCRdb re-hosts the immuneACCESS table, in-frame sequences only. Its copies lack some clones; in the studies checked, an unresolved V gene accounts for under half of them, and the cause for the rest is not known. V and J calls and clone size come straight from that table; D and trimming were deduced from the DNA. Present in this sample are approximately 62,000 clones, roughly 80% of which were seen just once. About 4% of the sample goes to the ten largest clones.

The TCR originated in a man aged 25 to 40 with glioma. The sample was PBMCs, taken from a glioma patient whose treatment included an IDH1 peptide vaccine. This receptor chain uses TRBV29-1 and TRBJ1-5; D gene: possibly TRBD1, on 6 matching bases. The CDR3 corresponds to CSVLSGDQQPQHF. Read as DNA, the sequence is TGCAGCGTGTTATCAGGGGACCAGCAGCCCCAGCATTTT.